A selection of T cell receptor beta chains follows, all from one sample in a study of blood T cell repertoires in COVID-19. Produced via immunoSEQ multiplex PCR; TCRdb's table is partial and in-frame only. The sample has around 160,000 clones, approximately 80% seen once; the top ten hold 10% to 15%. Sequenced sample: PBMCs or T cells enriched from blood (not recorded which). Receptor source: a woman aged 55-70 years who had recovered from COVID-19. The CDR3 runs from the conserved cysteine through the conserved F or W. Fields, in order: D gene, V gene, CDR3 length, clone size, J gene, CDR3 DNA, CDR3 protein. The D gene is left open where the match is weak. Some rows mark clone size as missing; the rest say once, few, many or name a class of expanded clone.

d_gene: .
v_gene: TRBV27
len: 20
abundance: .
j_gene: TRBJ2-6
CDR3nt: TGTGCCAGCAGTAACGCGGACAGTAGTTCCCCTTACTCTGGGGCCAACGTCCTGACTTTC
CDR3aa: CASSNADSSSPYSGANVLTF

d_gene: TRBD1
v_gene: TRBV5-4
len: 15
abundance: once
j_gene: TRBJ1-1
CDR3nt: TGTGCCAGCAGCTTGGTGGGACAGGGCTACACTGAAGCTTTCTTT
CDR3aa: CASSLVGQGYTEAFF

d_gene: .
v_gene: TRBV6-5
len: 13
abundance: .
j_gene: TRBJ2-5
CDR3nt: TGTGCCAGCAGTTATAACAGCCAAGAGACCCAGTACTTC
CDR3aa: CASSYNSQETQYF

d_gene: .
v_gene: TRBV5-4
len: 13
abundance: .
j_gene: TRBJ1-2
CDR3nt: TGTGCCAGCAGCTTGGCAGGGAACTATGGCTACACCTTC
CDR3aa: CASSLAGNYGYTF

d_gene: .
v_gene: TRBV30
len: 14
abundance: .
j_gene: TRBJ1-1
CDR3nt: TGTGCCTGCACCGCCCGGGGGGTTAACACTGAAGCTTTCTTT
CDR3aa: CACTARGVNTEAFF

d_gene: .
v_gene: TRBV5-4
len: 14
abundance: .
j_gene: TRBJ1-2
CDR3nt: TGTGCCAGCAGCTGGGGGGGAGGTTTCGATGGCTACACCTTC
CDR3aa: CASSWGGGFDGYTF

d_gene: TRBD1
v_gene: TRBV2
len: 13
abundance: .
j_gene: TRBJ2-5
CDR3nt: TGTGCCAGCGGGGACAGGGACCAAGAGACCCAGTACTTC
CDR3aa: CASGDRDQETQYF

d_gene: TRBD2
v_gene: TRBV9
len: 14
abundance: .
j_gene: TRBJ2-2
CDR3nt: TGTGCCAGCAGCGCCCTAGCGGGCACCGGGGAGCTGTTTTTT
CDR3aa: CASSALAGTGELFF

d_gene: .
v_gene: TRBV3-1/TRBV3-2
len: 15
abundance: .
j_gene: TRBJ1-4
CDR3nt: TGTGCCAGCAGCCAAGGTGGGGCAGGGAATGAAAAACTGTTTTTT
CDR3aa: CASSQGGAGNEKLFF

d_gene: TRBD2
v_gene: TRBV11-2
len: 16
abundance: .
j_gene: TRBJ2-7
CDR3nt: TGTGCCAGCAGCTTATCTAGCGGGATTTTCTCCTACGAGCAGTACTTC
CDR3aa: CASSLSSGIFSYEQYF

d_gene: .
v_gene: TRBV12-3/TRBV12-4
len: 12
abundance: once
j_gene: TRBJ2-7
CDR3nt: TGTGCCAGCTCAACTCGGAGTTACGAGCAGTACTTC
CDR3aa: CASSTRSYEQYF

d_gene: .
v_gene: TRBV7-3
len: 14
abundance: .
j_gene: TRBJ1-6
CDR3nt: TGTGCCAGCAGGCGGAACTTTCCGGAGTCACCCCTCCACTTT
CDR3aa: CASRRNFPESPLHF

d_gene: .
v_gene: TRBV11-2
len: 12
abundance: .
j_gene: TRBJ1-1
CDR3nt: TGTGCCAGCAGCACAGCGAACACTGAAGCTTTCTTT
CDR3aa: CASSTANTEAFF

d_gene: .
v_gene: TRBV10-2
len: 11
abundance: few
j_gene: TRBJ1-2
CDR3nt: TGCGCCAGCGGGTCAGGGGATGGCTACACCTTC
CDR3aa: CASGSGDGYTF

d_gene: .
v_gene: TRBV2
len: 13
abundance: .
j_gene: TRBJ2-1
CDR3nt: TGTGCCAGCACCCCGGGTCACTACAATGAGCAGTTCTTC
CDR3aa: CASTPGHYNEQFF

d_gene: TRBD1
v_gene: TRBV5-6
len: 15
abundance: .
j_gene: TRBJ1-5
CDR3nt: TGTGCCAGCAGCAAAGCCGGGACAGGCAATCAGCCCCAGCATTTT
CDR3aa: CASSKAGTGNQPQHF

d_gene: TRBD1
v_gene: TRBV7-2
len: 13
abundance: .
j_gene: TRBJ1-2
CDR3nt: TGTGCCAGCAGCTCGACAGGGTTGCCGGGCTACACCTTC
CDR3aa: CASSSTGLPGYTF

d_gene: TRBD1
v_gene: TRBV27
len: 18
abundance: once
j_gene: TRBJ1-2
CDR3nt: TGTGCCAGCAGTTTATCTCGGAGGACAGGGGCCCTCTCGAGTGGCTACACCTTC
CDR3aa: CASSLSRRTGALSSGYTF